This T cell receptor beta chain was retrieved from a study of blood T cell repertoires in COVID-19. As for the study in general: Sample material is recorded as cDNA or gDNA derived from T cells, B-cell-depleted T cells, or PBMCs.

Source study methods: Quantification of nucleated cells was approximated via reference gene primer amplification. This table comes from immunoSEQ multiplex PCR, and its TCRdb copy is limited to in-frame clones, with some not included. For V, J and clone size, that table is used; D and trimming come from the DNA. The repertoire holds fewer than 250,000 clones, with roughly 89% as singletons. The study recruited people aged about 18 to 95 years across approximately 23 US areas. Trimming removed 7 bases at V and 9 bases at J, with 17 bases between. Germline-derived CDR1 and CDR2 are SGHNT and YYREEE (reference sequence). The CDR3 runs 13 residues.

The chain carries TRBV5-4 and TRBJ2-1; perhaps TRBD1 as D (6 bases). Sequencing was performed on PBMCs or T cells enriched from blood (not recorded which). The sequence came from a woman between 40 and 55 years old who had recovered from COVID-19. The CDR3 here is CASGDGGQPEQFF. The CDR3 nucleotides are TGTGCCAGCGGGGATGGGGGACAACCTGAGCAGTTCTTC.